This record covers a single TCR beta chain. The antigen is not known. The CDR3 length is 15 residues. V was clipped by 2 bases and J by 5 bases, with 16 bases between them. The V gene's germline CDR1 is SGHDT and CDR2 YYEEEE. Using constant-segment primers, 5'RACE produced TCR alpha and TCR beta cDNA libraries carrying sample barcodes and UMIs. TCRdb independently ran MiXCR on the 5' RACE reads; one entry per CDR3 protein. The data show approximately 400,000 distinct CDR3 sequences, about 24% seen once. The entry originates in a study of T-cell memory formation after mild COVID-19. Study details: There were largely donor-specific TCR clusters.

Points from the study as a whole: Memory cells collected pre-infection included some clones that later responded, suggesting cross-reactive memory joined.

The chain couples TRBV5-6 to TRBJ2-5, with D hard to call. This clonotype was obtained from an adult woman who had mild COVID-19 (a few samples of this study predate the infection). Cell type and time point are not known. Sequencing was carried out using PBMCs or a T cell subset sorted from them (not recorded which). CDR3 amino acids: CASSFLGLSGETQYF. CDR3 nucleotide sequence: TGTGCCAGCAGCTTCCTCGGGCTGTCGGGTGAGACCCAGTACTTC.